The rows below give T cell receptor beta chains drawn from one sample of a study of T cell changes during pregnancy in multiple sclerosis. Sequencing used immunoSEQ multiplex PCR; TCRdb keeps in-frame clones, though not all of them. The sample records fewer than 85,000 clones, about 92% being singletons. The sequenced sample was peripheral blood, obtained in the third trimester of pregnancy. The receptors derive from a female donor in good health, enrolled as a control in a pregnancy study. CDR3s include the opening cysteine and the closing phenylalanine or tryptophan. The order of the fields is clone size, D gene, V gene, J gene, CDR3 DNA, CDR3 protein. The D gene is left open where the match is weak. Clone size is given for some rows only: seen once, a few or many times, or a class if the clone is expanded.

size: once; D: NA; V: TRBV6-6; J: TRBJ2-1; DNA: TGTGCCAGCATTAACTACAATGAGCAGTTCTTC; CDR3: CASINYNEQFF
size: NA; D: TRBD2; V: TRBV4-1; J: TRBJ2-7; DNA: TGCGCCAGCAGCCAGGGGACTAGCTACGAGCAGTACTTC; CDR3: CASSQGTSYEQYF
size: NA; D: NA; V: TRBV27; J: TRBJ2-2; DNA: TGTGCCAGCACCTCGACAGGACTCCCCGGGGAGCTGTTTTTT; CDR3: CASTSTGLPGELFF
size: NA; D: NA; V: TRBV7-2; J: TRBJ1-1; DNA: TGTGCCAGCAGCTTAGCGGCAGGGGCCCGATGGGCTGAAGCTTTCTTT; CDR3: CASSLAAGARWAEAFF
size: few; D: NA; V: TRBV2; J: TRBJ1-2; DNA: TGTGCCAGCCGGGGCAGGGGAAACTATGGCTACACCTTC; CDR3: CASRGRGNYGYTF
size: NA; D: NA; V: TRBV9; J: TRBJ2-2; DNA: TGTGCCGGCCGTGGGGGGAGCGAGTGTGGGACAGACAACGCCGGCGGGGAGCTGTTTTTT; CDR3: CAGRGGSECGTDNAGGELFF
size: NA; D: TRBD2; V: TRBV9; J: TRBJ2-5; DNA: TGTGCCAGCAGCGTAGATGGACTAGCGGGGTGGGAGACCCAGTACTTC; CDR3: CASSVDGLAGWETQYF
size: NA; D: NA; V: TRBV30; J: TRBJ2-3; DNA: TGTGCCTGGAGTGACCGGGCAGATACGCAGTATTTT; CDR3: CAWSDRADTQYF
size: NA; D: TRBD1; V: TRBV2; J: TRBJ2-1; DNA: TGTGCCAGCAAATTCGACAGGGGAGAGTTCTTC; CDR3: CASKFDRGEFF
size: few; D: NA; V: TRBV7-9; J: TRBJ1-1; DNA: TGTGCCAGCAGCTTAGATTTCATTGAAGCTTTCTTT; CDR3: CASSLDFIEAFF
size: once; D: TRBD1; V: TRBV19; J: TRBJ1-6; DNA: TGTGCCAGTACCTCGGACAGGGTGGCTCAGAATTCACCCCTCCACTTT; CDR3: CASTSDRVAQNSPLHF
size: NA; D: NA; V: TRBV7-6; J: TRBJ2-2; DNA: TGTGCCAGCAGCCCTAGAACGAACACCGGGGAGCTGTTTTTT; CDR3: CASSPRTNTGELFF
size: NA; D: NA; V: TRBV28; J: TRBJ2-5; DNA: TGTGCCAGTGAAAAAGAACAGGGACCAGGGGAGACCCAGTACTTC; CDR3: CASEKEQGPGETQYF
size: NA; D: NA; V: TRBV19; J: TRBJ1-1; DNA: TGTGCCAGTAGTCAGCAGGGAGGTACTGAAGCTTTCTTT; CDR3: CASSQQGGTEAFF
size: once; D: TRBD1; V: TRBV11-3; J: TRBJ1-1; DNA: TGTGCCAGCAGCTGGGGACAGGGGAGCACTGAAGCTTTCTTT; CDR3: CASSWGQGSTEAFF
size: few; D: NA; V: TRBV7-9; J: TRBJ2-7; DNA: TGTGCCAGCAGCTTGGAGGGCGGGCAGTACTTC; CDR3: CASSLEGGQYF
size: NA; D: NA; V: TRBV28; J: TRBJ1-1; DNA: TGTGCCAGCAGTTTAGGGAGGTACACTGAAGCTTTCTTT; CDR3: CASSLGRYTEAFF
size: NA; D: TRBD2; V: TRBV18; J: TRBJ2-3; DNA: TGTGCCAGCTCACTCCGACTAGCGAGCACAGATACGCAGTATTTT; CDR3: CASSLRLASTDTQYF
size: once; D: NA; V: TRBV4-2; J: TRBJ2-7; DNA: TGTGCCAGCAGCCAAAGTGCCGGACAGCATTCCTACGAGCAGTACTTC; CDR3: CASSQSAGQHSYEQYF
size: NA; D: TRBD1; V: TRBV11-1; J: TRBJ2-3; DNA: TGTGCCAGCAGCTTATGGGACAGGTTCAGGGGTGGCACAACTACGCAGTATTTT; CDR3: CASSLWDRFRGGTTTQYF
size: NA; D: NA; V: TRBV9; J: TRBJ1-1; DNA: TGTGCCAGCAGCGCAGGGGATTCCACTGAAGCTTTCTTT; CDR3: CASSAGDSTEAFF
size: NA; D: NA; V: TRBV5-5; J: TRBJ2-7; DNA: TGTGCCAGCAGCTCTACCTACGAGCAGTACTTC; CDR3: CASSSTYEQYF
size: NA; D: NA; V: TRBV19; J: TRBJ2-3; DNA: TGTGCCAGTAGTATCTCAGATCCTAGCACAGATACGCAGTATTTT; CDR3: CASSISDPSTDTQYF